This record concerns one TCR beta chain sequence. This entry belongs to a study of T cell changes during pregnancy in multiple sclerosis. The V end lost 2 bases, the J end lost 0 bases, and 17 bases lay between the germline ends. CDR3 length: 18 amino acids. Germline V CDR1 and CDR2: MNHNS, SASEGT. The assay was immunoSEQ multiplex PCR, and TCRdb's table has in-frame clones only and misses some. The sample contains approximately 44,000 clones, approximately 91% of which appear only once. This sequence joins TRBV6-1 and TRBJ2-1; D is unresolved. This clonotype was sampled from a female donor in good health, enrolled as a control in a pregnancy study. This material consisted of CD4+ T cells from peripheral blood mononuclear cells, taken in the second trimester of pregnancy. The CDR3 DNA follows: TGTGCCAGCAGTGAACAGACATTCTGGGTATCCTCCTACAATGAGCAGTTCTTC. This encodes CASSEQTFWVSSYNEQFF.